This T cell receptor (beta chain) was profiled in a study of T cell responses to AZD1222 COVID-19 vaccine. Notes on the study in general: CD4 TCRs covered the whole spike, strongest at regions 160-218 and 743-854. A mostly white British donor set with more females was recruited, and clonal diversity was possibly underestimated.

Details on this clone: Its antigen is not identified.

Clones were read by immunoSEQ multiplex PCR, and TCRdb kept only the in-frame ones, dropping some. The sample holds roughly 99,000 clones, 70% to 90% seen once. Looked up from germline, CDR1 is SGHTA and CDR2 is FQGNSA. Trimming at V came to 10 bases and at J to 1 base, leaving 6 bases not matched to a gene. The CDR3 is made up of 14 amino acids. This sequence originates from an adult who received the AZD1222 COVID-19 vaccine. V gene TRBV7-2 combines with J gene TRBJ2-2; 7 nucleotides agree with TRBD1. Here the sequenced sample was peripheral blood, taken 28 days after the second AZD1222 dose. The CDR3 protein is CATPGTVNTGELFF. CDR3 DNA: TGTGCCACCCCCGGGACAGTGAACACCGGGGAGCTGTTTTTT.